These 27 T cell receptor beta chains came from one sample sequenced in a study of T cells in Graves' hyperthyroidism and ophthalmopathy. Amplification targeted TCR beta CDR3 regions from RNA transcripts. During a first-round RT-PCR of the TCR CDR3, the HTBI primer set was used. TCRdb reprocessed the multiplex PCR reads via MiXCR and lists one record per CDR3 protein. Among approximately 640,000 distinct CDR3 sequences listed, roughly 17% were seen once. The sample was blood. Source of these receptors: a man in his forties or fifties with Graves' hyperthyroidism.

This rearrangement joins TRBV20-1 to TRBJ2-1, with D possibly being TRBD2 (7 bases). The ends were cut back, 1 base at V and 7 bases at J, with 14 bases in the middle. This CDR3 comprises 14 residues. Germline-derived CDR1 and CDR2 are DFQATT and SNEGSKA (reference sequence). CDR3: CSARGGEGGNEQFF. The CDR3 DNA is TGCAGTGCTAGAGGGGGCGAGGGGGGGAATGAGCAGTTCTTC.

V gene TRBV6-1 combines with J gene TRBJ2-4; TRBD1 is a possible D gene (6 bases). The CDR3 is made up of 13 amino acids. The ends were cut back, 6 bases at V and 7 bases at J, with 13 bases in the middle. CDR1 and CDR2 from the germline V gene are MNHNS and SASEGT. CDR3 protein: CASRVDRPNIQYF. Written as DNA, the CDR3 is TGTGCCAGCAGGGTTGACAGGCCGAACATTCAGTACTTC.

This clonotype was recorded at least ten times. The V call is TRBV2, the J call TRBJ2-7; 8 bases agree with TRBD2. V shed 7 bases, J shed 5 bases, and the junction held 10 bases outside the gene matches. From germline, CDR1 is SNHLY and CDR2 FYNNEI. The CDR3 spans 14 residues. The DNA for the CDR3 is TGTGCCAGCAAACTAGCGGCCCCCGACCACGAGCAGTACTTC. Its translation: CASKLAAPDHEQYF.

The V and J genes are TRBV4-3 and TRBJ1-2; the D gene is possibly TRBD1 (5 bases). Between the trimmed V and J ends, which lost 0 bases and 4 bases, there was a span of 24 bases. The CDR3 is made up of 19 amino acids. Germline V gene lookup returns CDR1 LGHNA and CDR2 YSLEER. In DNA form, the CDR3 reads TGCGCCAGCAGCCAAGAAGTCGACGGGCAGGGCCTCAACGGCTATGGCTACACCTTC. It specifies CASSQEVDGQGLNGYGYTF.

This clonotype occurred a few times. The chain joins TRBV6-1 to TRBJ2-5, with 7 bases matching TRBD1. Losses at the gene ends were 1 base for V and 2 bases for J; bases not matched to a gene: 10. The CDR3 has 17 amino acids. The germline V gene has CDR1 MNHNS and CDR2 SASEGT. CDR3 DNA sequence: TGTGCCAGCAGTGAAGGGATCGAGACAGGGTCTCAAGAGACCCAGTACTTC. Translating it yields CASSEGIETGSQETQYF.

Note on this clonotype: One junction end does not reproduce the germline sequence, and a read error may be involved. The rearrangement joins TRBV19 to TRBJ2-1; 9 nucleotides align to TRBD1. The CDR3 consists of 14 residues. Germline V CDR1 and CDR2: LNHDA, SQIVND (reference sequence). The DNA for the CDR3 is TGTGCCAGTAGTACTACAGGGGGCTACAGTGAGCAGTTCTTC. It translates to CASSTTGGYSEQFF.

A few counts support this clonotype. The CDR3 region is CASSLEASLIGEQFF. The CDR3 DNA follows: TGTGCCAGCAGCTTAGAAGCTAGTTTAATTGGTGAGCAGTTCTTC. The V and J genes are TRBV7-2 and TRBJ2-1; D gene unclear. Germline V lookup: CDR1 SGHTA, CDR2 FQGNSA. The length of the CDR3 is 15 residues. V lost 1 base and J 9 bases, leaving 16 bases between the germline ends.

There are a few counts of this clonotype. This rearrangement joins TRBV20-1 to TRBJ1-5; TRBD1 is a possible D gene (5 bases). The CDR3 is 13 residues long. CDR1 is DFQATT and CDR2 is SNEGSKA in the germline V gene (reference sequence). Trimming cost V 3 bases and J 2 bases, with 8 bases left between them. CDR3 amino acids: CSARGGGNQPQHF. The CDR3 DNA reads as TGCAGTGCTAGGGGGGGGGGCAATCAGCCCCAGCATTTT.

V gene TRBV10-3 combines with J gene TRBJ2-3, with TRBD2 matching over 7 bases. After removal of 7 bases from V and 3 bases from J, the junction contained 4 bases not matched to a gene. Germline V gene sequence: CDR1 ENHRY, CDR2 SYGVKD. This CDR3 spans 13 amino acids. The CDR3 sequence is CAITGRATDTQYF. DNA of the CDR3: TGTGCCATCACGGGGAGGGCAACAGATACGCAGTATTTT.

At least ten counts were recorded for this clonotype. V is TRBV20-1 and J is TRBJ1-5; the D gene is possibly TRBD1 (6 bases). The CDR3 consists of 13 residues. V lost 5 bases and J lost 6, with 14 bases in between. Germline CDR1 and CDR2: DFQATT and SNEGSKA (reference sequence). This CDR3 is CSAGRGAAQPQHF. CDR3 DNA sequence: TGCAGTGCTGGTAGGGGGGCCGCTCAGCCCCAGCATTTT.

The rearrangement links TRBV9 to TRBJ2-7; D is perhaps TRBD2 (6 bases). Trimming took off 2 bases at V and 6 bases at J, with 12 bases between the two ends. The CDR3 totals 13 residues. The germline gives CDR1 SGDLS, CDR2 YYNGEE. The CDR3 here is CASSVIQAGEQYF. In nucleotides, the CDR3 is TGTGCCAGCAGCGTGATCCAAGCGGGCGAGCAGTACTTC.

This chain links TRBV2 with TRBJ1-1; D gene uncertain. The CDR3 is made up of 12 amino acids. From germline, CDR1 is SNHLY and CDR2 FYNNEI. V was shortened by 6 bases and J by 1 base, with 6 bases between the two germline ends. The DNA of the CDR3 is TGTGCCAGCAGACCAGAGAACACTGAAGCTTTCTTT. It encodes CASRPENTEAFF.

CDR3 sequence: CATRPSGSTDTQYF. The CDR3 DNA reads as TGTGCCACCCGACCGAGCGGGAGCACAGATACGCAGTATTTT. The chain employs TRBV12-3 or TRBV12-4 and TRBJ2-3; D possibly corresponds to TRBD2 (6 bases). The CDR3 length is 14 residues. V lost 10 bases, J lost 0 bases, and 14 bases lay in between.

The sample holds many counts of this clonotype. The chain links TRBV11-2 to TRBJ2-7; tentative D call: TRBD2 (6 bases). Trimming left V 0 bases short and J 2 bases short, with 14 bases between. CDR1 SGHAT and CDR2 FQNNGV come from the germline V gene. This CDR3 spans 16 amino acids. The CDR3 protein is CASSLDPGVAAYEQYF. The DNA for the CDR3 is TGTGCCAGCAGCTTAGATCCTGGAGTAGCGGCCTACGAGCAGTACTTC.

There are many counts of this clonotype. This chain uses TRBV27 with TRBJ2-3; 7 nucleotides line up with TRBD1. Germline CDR1 and CDR2: MNHEY and SMNVEV (reference sequence). The CDR3 is 16 residues long. The V segment lost 6 bases and the J segment 4 bases; nucleotides outside the gene matches: 13. The CDR3 DNA reads TGTGCCAGCAGCTACCACCCCGACAGGGTAGCAGATACGCAGTATTTT. It encodes CASSYHPDRVADTQYF.

V gene TRBV4-3 combines with J gene TRBJ2-7; 10 bases map to TRBD2. CDR1 LGHNA and CDR2 YSLEER come from the germline V gene. J lost 5 bases, V lost 3 bases, and 7 bases had no gene match. The CDR3 has 15 amino acids. CDR3 region: CASSQLAGEFDEQYF. The CDR3 coding sequence is TGCGCCAGCAGCCAGCTAGCGGGAGAGTTTGACGAGCAGTACTTC.

This clonotype has a count of ten or more. The rearrangement links TRBV28 to TRBJ2-3; D gene ambiguous. Germline-derived CDR1 and CDR2 are MDHEN and SYDVKM. Between the trimmed V and J ends, which lost 2 bases and 5 bases, there was a span of 11 bases. The CDR3 runs to 14 residues. The CDR3 sequence is CASSLARSKDTQYF. The CDR3, as DNA: TGTGCCAGCAGTTTAGCCAGGTCTAAAGATACGCAGTATTTT.

This clonotype was seen ten or more times. The gene calls are TRBV2 and TRBJ2-2; D not certain. V lost 6 bases and J 0 bases, leaving 8 bases between the germline ends. Per the germline V gene, CDR1 is SNHLY and CDR2 is FYNNEI. The CDR3 runs 14 residues. CDR3 in amino acids: CASRSQANTGELFF. The DNA of the CDR3 is TGTGCCAGCAGGAGTCAGGCGAACACCGGGGAGCTGTTTTTT.

This clonotype was observed a handful of times. The V gene is TRBV20-1, the J gene TRBJ1-5, with 12 bases fitting TRBD1. Per germline, CDR1 DFQATT and CDR2 SNEGSKA (reference sequence). V lost 3 bases, J lost 6 bases, and 3 bases stayed unmatched. The CDR3 has 14 residues. The CDR3 here is CSARGQGAIQPQHF. The DNA for the CDR3 is TGCAGTGCTAGGGGACAGGGGGCTATTCAGCCCCAGCATTTT.

The chain links TRBV30 to TRBJ2-6, with D maybe TRBD1 (6 bases). Germline CDR1 is GTSNPN and CDR2 is SVGIG (reference sequence). Trimming took 4 bases from V and 3 from J, leaving 7 bases between them. The CDR3 covers 13 residues. CDR3 sequence: CAWTRGGANVLTF. CDR3 DNA sequence: TGTGCCTGGACCAGGGGTGGGGCCAACGTCCTGACTTTC.

The chain is built from TRBV6-1 and TRBJ2-3, with 11 positions matching TRBD2. The CDR3 is 17 residues long. The germline CDR1 and CDR2 sequences are MNHNS and SASEGT. The junction had 7 bases not matched to a gene; V was cut back by 3 bases and J by 2 bases. The CDR3 loop is CASSDPGLAASTDTQYF. The CDR3 DNA sequence: TGTGCCAGCAGTGATCCGGGACTAGCGGCCTCCACAGATACGCAGTATTTT.

In its sample, this clonotype was seen a few times. The chain joins TRBV20-1 to TRBJ2-1; D is unclear. Germline CDR1 DFQATT, CDR2 SNEGSKA (reference sequence). Trimming stripped 0 bases from V and 8 bases from J, with 17 bases between. CDR3 length equals 15 residues. The CDR3 DNA reads TGCAGTGCTAGAGATTTTAGGGCCATTGACCATGAGCAGTTCTTC. Translation gives CSARDFRAIDHEQFF.

Of note for this clonotype: A much more abundant neighbour one base away suggests this may be a read error. The genes are TRBV6-4 and TRBJ2-2; TRBD2 is a possible D gene (6 bases). Trimming shortened V by 7 bases and J by 4 bases, and 16 bases separated the two germline ends. The germline gives CDR1 MRHNA, CDR2 SNTAGT. There are 15 residues in the CDR3. DNA of the CDR3: TGTGCCAGCACCTCGAGTAGCGGAGTCACCGGGGAGCTGTTTTTT. Protein product: CASTSSSGVTGELFF.

Remarks on this clonotype: This CDR3 is missing its conserved last phenylalanine or tryptophan, likely due to a read error. In DNA form, the CDR3 reads TGCGCCAGCAGCTTGGGAGCGGGAGATACGCAGTATCTT. Translated, it gives CASSLGAGDTQYL. This chain links TRBV5-1 with TRBJ2-3; a possible D gene is TRBD2 (6 bases). The CDR3 spans 13 residues. The V end was cut by 0 bases, the J end by 5 bases, with 7 bases between. The germline gives CDR1 SGHRS, CDR2 YFSETQ.

The chain joins TRBV9 to TRBJ1-2; TRBD1 matches at 10 bases. Germline V gene sequence: CDR1 SGDLS, CDR2 YYNGEE. Unmatched junction bases numbered 5, after V lost 4 bases and J lost 5 bases. The CDR3 spans 14 residues. The CDR3 DNA reads TGTGCCAGCAGCCCATGGGACAGGGGTTATGGCTACACCTTC. Amino acid sequence: CASSPWDRGYGYTF.

In this sample, this clonotype turned up a few times. The V and J genes are TRBV4-2 and TRBJ2-5; D is uncertain. Germline V lookup: CDR1 LGHNA, CDR2 YNFKEQ. The CDR3 consists of 15 residues. Trimming took 5 bases from V and 2 from J, leaving 15 bases between them. CDR3 sequence reads: CASSVTAPDQETQYF. In nucleotides, the CDR3 is TGTGCCAGCAGCGTCACCGCGCCCGATCAAGAGACCCAGTACTTC.

This clonotype was seen ten or more times. V is TRBV2 and J is TRBJ2-3; 9 bases fit TRBD2. The CDR3 is 15 residues long. The germline CDR1 and CDR2 sequences are SNHLY and FYNNEI. The J segment lost 8 bases and the V segment lost 6 bases, leaving 12 bases of the junction unmatched. The CDR3 bases are TGTGCCAGCAGCCTTAGCGGGAGTGAAGGGGGTACGCAGTATTTT. Amino acids: CASSLSGSEGGTQYF.